This paragraph reports one T cell receptor beta chain. This sample is drawn from a study of control samples from healthy donors and cancer patients. The germline gives CDR1 KGHSH, CDR2 LQKENI. Trimming removed 10 bases at V and 8 bases at J, with 21 bases between. This CDR3 contains 14 residues. The table came from immunoSEQ multiplex PCR; TCRdb's copy has only in-frame clones and leaves some out. The specimen's table records about 210,000 clones. This TCR came from a young woman in good health. Sequencing input: blood. The chain recombines TRBV18 with TRBJ2-4; the D gene is possibly TRBD1 (5 bases). The CDR3 DNA reads TGTGCCACCCGAATCGCAGGGATATCGGACATTCAGTACTTC. Encoded protein: CATRIAGISDIQYF.